A single sample is the source of the 24 T cell receptor beta chains below, sequenced in a study of Ad26.COV2.S vaccination and SARS-CoV-2 variants. Only in-frame clones appear in the TCRdb table, and some are missing; sequencing was by immunoSEQ multiplex PCR. The sample yields about 350,000 clones, approximately 90% seen once. Treatment here: around 19 received Ad26.COV2.S at low or high dose, single or two shots; a few received placebo; per-sample allocation not given. The samples date from day 63 after the first vaccine or placebo injection. Here the sequenced sample was peripheral blood, taken in a trial of Ad26.COV2.S vaccine versus placebo. These receptors were obtained from a person between 18 and 65 years old who received the Ad26.COV2.S COVID-19 vaccine or a placebo.

This sequence joins TRBV29-1 and TRBJ2-3; TRBD2 aligns across 7 bases. V was pared by 7 bases and J by 3 bases, with 10 bases of the junction left unmatched. There are 14 residues in the CDR3. Germline values: CDR1 SQVTM, CDR2 ANQGSEA. CDR3 protein: CSAESGKGTDTQYF. The CDR3, as DNA: TGCAGCGCAGAGAGCGGGAAGGGGACAGATACGCAGTATTTT.

V gene TRBV6-1 combines with J gene TRBJ2-4, with TRBD1 identical over 9 bases. After removal of 4 bases from V and 1 base from J, the junction contained 11 bases not matched to a gene. CDR3 size: 18 residues. Germline loops: CDR1 MNHNS, CDR2 SASEGT. The CDR3 protein is CASSGPRDRAAAKNIQYF. As DNA, the CDR3 is TGTGCCAGCAGTGGCCCCCGGGACAGGGCTGCGGCCAAAAACATTCAGTACTTC.

This chain connects TRBV19 to TRBJ1-6; 9 nucleotides agree with TRBD1. CDR3 size: 17 residues. V shed 7 bases and J 7 bases; nucleotides not matched to a gene: 14. CDR1 is LNHDA and CDR2 is SQIVND in the germline V gene (reference sequence). The CDR3 protein is CASKGGQGPSRNSPLHF. The CDR3 DNA reads as TGTGCCAGTAAGGGGGGACAGGGTCCCTCCCGCAATTCACCCCTCCACTTT.

The chain couples TRBV6-5 to TRBJ1-2, with 9 bases that match TRBD1. With 5 bases clipped from V and 7 bases from J, the junction kept 11 bases outside the gene matches. The CDR3 has 15 amino acids. Germline-derived CDR1 and CDR2 are MNHEY and SVGAGI. The CDR3 region is CASSPTSTGGLGYTF. The CDR3 bases are TGTGCCAGCAGTCCCACGTCGACAGGGGGACTTGGCTACACCTTC.

Only a few counts were recorded for this clone. CDR3 DNA: TGTGCCAGCAGTTTCGATGGAGCCTCCTACGAGCAGTACTTC. Translation gives CASSFDGASYEQYF. The chain uses TRBV28 and TRBJ2-7; D call uncertain. V lost 3 bases, J lost 0 bases, and 9 bases lay in between. From germline, CDR1 is MDHEN and CDR2 SYDVKM. The CDR3 length is 14 residues.

The rearrangement links TRBV6-6 to TRBJ1-3; tentatively, D is TRBD1 (5 bases). The ends were cut back, 2 bases at V and 2 bases at J, with 13 bases in the middle. CDR1 and CDR2 from the germline V gene are MNHNY and SVGAGI (reference sequence). The CDR3 is made up of 16 amino acids. The CDR3 region has the DNA TGTGCCAGCAGTTACCTACCGGACAAAACTGGAAACACCATATATTTT. It translates to CASSYLPDKTGNTIYF.

This sequence joins TRBV24-1 and TRBJ2-3; D ambiguous. The germline gives CDR1 KGHDR, CDR2 SFDVKD. Trimming stripped 12 bases from V and 4 bases from J, with 13 bases between. CDR3 size: 12 residues. In DNA, the CDR3 is TGTGCCTCCGCCCGGAGTGCAGATACGCAGTATTTT. Translation: CASARSADTQYF.

The chain employs TRBV5-1 and TRBJ2-4; 8 positions agree with TRBD1. Looked up from germline, CDR1 is SGHRS and CDR2 is YFSETQ. V lost 0 bases and J lost 3; bases outside the gene matches: 5. The CDR3 covers 16 residues. CDR3 sequence reads: CASSLGQGTDKNIQYF. In DNA, the CDR3 is TGCGCCAGCAGCTTGGGACAGGGGACCGACAAAAACATTCAGTACTTC.

CDR3 loop: CASSLPHRRGREGYTF. The DNA for the CDR3 is TGTGCCAGCAGTTTACCCCATAGGAGGGGGCGGGAAGGCTACACCTTC. This chain links TRBV28 with TRBJ1-2; 7 bases are a match to TRBD1. The length of the CDR3 is 16 residues. CDR1 MDHEN and CDR2 SYDVKM come from the germline V gene. V shed 2 bases and J 8 bases; nucleotides not matched to a gene: 14.

The genes are TRBV13 and TRBJ2-1, with no clear D. Per the germline V gene, CDR1 is PRHDT and CDR2 is FYEKMQ (reference sequence). Deletions cut 0 bases from V and 9 bases from J, with 9 bases between. This CDR3 spans 13 amino acids. The CDR3 reads CASSLGRTTEQFF. The CDR3, as DNA: TGTGCCAGCAGCTTAGGCCGAACAACTGAGCAGTTCTTC.

J is TRBJ2-7 and V is TRBV5-5, with 8 bases identical to TRBD1. The CDR3 covers 14 residues. With V trimmed by 2 bases and J by 1 base, 2 bases remained unmatched. Germline CDR1 SGHKS, CDR2 YYEKEE (reference sequence). The CDR3 DNA follows: TGTGCCAGCAGCTTAAGGGACAGGTCCTACGAGCAGTACTTC. This codes for CASSLRDRSYEQYF.

The table lists this clone with a count of one. The rearrangement joins TRBV7-2 to TRBJ2-7; no firm D call. CDR3 length: 13 residues. V dropped 1 base and J dropped 6 bases, with 10 bases sitting between them. Per the germline V gene, CDR1 is SGHTA and CDR2 is FQGNSA. The CDR3 loop is CASSLVQQSEQYF. CDR3 coding DNA: TGTGCCAGCAGCTTAGTACAGCAAAGCGAGCAGTACTTC.

This chain uses TRBV24-1 with TRBJ2-4; possible D gene TRBD2, 6 bases. Germline CDR1 is KGHDR and CDR2 is SFDVKD. CDR3 length: 17 residues. Deletions cut 0 bases from V and 3 bases from J, with 14 bases between. CDR3 amino acids: CATSDLGGFEVKNIQYF. For the CDR3, the DNA is TGTGCCACCAGTGATTTGGGGGGGTTCGAGGTCAAAAACATTCAGTACTTC.

V is TRBV5-6 and J is TRBJ1-5, with D possibly TRBD1 on 6 matching bases. The V end lost 3 bases, the J end lost 3 bases, and 10 bases lay between the germline ends. CDR1 SGHDT and CDR2 YYEEEE come from the germline V gene. The CDR3 runs 14 residues. In nucleotides, the CDR3 is TGTGCCAGCAGCTCACAGGGTTACAATCAGCCCCAGCATTTT. Amino acids: CASSSQGYNQPQHF. Filled out from reference TRBV5-6 and TRBJ1-5, the complete variable domain reads DAGVTQSPTHLIKTRGQQVTLRCSPKSGHDTVSWYQQALGQGPQFIFQYYEEEERQRGNFPDRFSGHQFPNYSSELNVNALLLGDSALYLCASSSQGYNQPQHFGDGTRLSIL.

The chain links TRBV7-2 to TRBJ1-4; TRBD1 matches 7 bases. The germline CDR1 and CDR2 sequences are SGHTA and FQGNSA. V was pared by 1 base and J by 4 bases, with 3 bases of the junction left unmatched. The CDR3 totals 15 residues. The CDR3 nucleotides are TGTGCCAGCAGCTTAGGGGGACAGATTAATGAAAAACTGTTTTTT. This gives the protein CASSLGGQINEKLFF.

The chain recombines TRBV5-1 with TRBJ2-5, with D perhaps TRBD1 (5 bases). The CDR3 contains 15 residues. Looked up from germline, CDR1 is SGHRS and CDR2 is YFSETQ. Trimming shortened V by 1 base and J by 1 base, and 11 bases separated the two germline ends. The CDR3 sequence: CASSLRRQGQETQYF. The CDR3 nucleotides are TGCGCCAGCAGCTTGCGTCGGCAGGGCCAAGAGACCCAGTACTTC. Full variable domain (remainder filled in from reference TRBV5-1 and TRBJ2-5): KAGVTQTPRYLIKTRGQQVTLSCSPISGHRSVSWYQQTPGQGLQFLFEYFSETQRNKGNFPGRFSGRQFSNSRSEMNVSTLELGDSALYLCASSLRRQGQETQYFGPGTRLLVL.

The chain joins TRBV5-8 to TRBJ2-3, with TRBD1 matching 7 bases. The CDR3 is made up of 16 amino acids. Germline V gene lookup returns CDR1 SGHTS and CDR2 YDEGEE. J was trimmed by 4 bases and V by 3 bases; bases with no gene match: 11. The CDR3 is CASSSRQGLLADTQYF. The DNA for the CDR3 is TGTGCCAGCAGCTCCCGACAGGGTTTGTTAGCAGATACGCAGTATTTT.

This clone was recorded only once. The gene calls are TRBV5-6 and TRBJ2-3; TRBD2 is a possible D gene (5 bases). V lost 0 bases to trimming and J lost 0 bases, with 8 bases between them. Germline CDR1 reads SGHDT; CDR2 reads YYEEEE. The CDR3 has 15 residues. Here the CDR3 reads CASSLAGVSTDTQYF. In DNA, the CDR3 is TGTGCCAGCAGCTTGGCCGGGGTTAGCACAGATACGCAGTATTTT.

The CDR3 DNA reads as TGTGCCAGCAGCCCAAGCTACAGGTTAGCGGACAATGAGCAGTTCTTC. This gives the protein CASSPSYRLADNEQFF. The genes are TRBV7-6 and TRBJ2-1, with D possibly being TRBD2 (6 bases). This CDR3 is 16 amino acids long. CDR1 is SGHVS, CDR2 FNYEAQ, per germline. Trimming left V 5 bases short and J 5 bases short, with 19 bases between.

This sequence joins TRBV10-2 and TRBJ2-1; 8 bases line up with TRBD2. Germline V lookup: CDR1 WSHSY, CDR2 SAAADI. The CDR3 covers 16 residues. The trim removed 7 bases at V and 7 bases at J, leaving 15 bases unmatched. This CDR3 is CASTGVAGGSGNEQFF. CDR3 coding DNA: TGCGCCAGCACAGGGGTGGCGGGAGGTAGTGGAAATGAGCAGTTCTTC.

Comments on this clone: This CDR3 is also generated by other DNA sequences in the sample. The CDR3 region has the DNA TGTGCCAGCAGCTTGCAGGGCCCCTACAATGAGCAGTTCTTC. It encodes CASSLQGPYNEQFF. The chain couples TRBV5-8 to TRBJ2-1, with D maybe TRBD1 (5 bases). Germline assignment: CDR1 SGHTS and CDR2 YDEGEE. V lost 1 base and J 2 bases, leaving 7 bases between the germline ends. The CDR3 covers 14 residues.

The J gene is TRBJ1-1, the V gene TRBV6-5; D remains unclear. The CDR3 totals 13 residues. CDR1 MNHEY and CDR2 SVGAGI come from the germline V gene. Trimming took off 2 bases at V and 0 bases at J, with 4 bases between the two ends. For the CDR3, the DNA is TGTGCCAGCAGTTACAAGGTGAACACTGAAGCTTTCTTT. This encodes CASSYKVNTEAFF.

This clone was recorded once. DNA for the CDR3: TGCGCCAGCAGCCAAGCTAATAGGGGCAGGGGGCCTGAAAAACTGTTTTTT. This encodes CASSQANRGRGPEKLFF. The chain employs TRBV4-1 and TRBJ1-4; 8 bases fit TRBD1. The CDR3 sequence is 17 residues long. Germline V CDR1 and CDR2: MGHRA, YSYEKL. The trim removed 1 base at V and 7 bases at J, leaving 11 bases unmatched.

The J gene is TRBJ2-2, the V gene TRBV11-1, with 11 bases lining up with TRBD1. V was pared by 4 bases and J by 6 bases, with 7 bases of the junction left unmatched. The germline CDR1 and CDR2 sequences are SGHAT and FQDESV (reference sequence). The CDR3 runs to 16 residues. The CDR3 is CASSWTGGAKSGELFF. The CDR3 DNA reads TGTGCCAGCAGCTGGACAGGGGGCGCCAAGTCCGGGGAGCTGTTTTTT.